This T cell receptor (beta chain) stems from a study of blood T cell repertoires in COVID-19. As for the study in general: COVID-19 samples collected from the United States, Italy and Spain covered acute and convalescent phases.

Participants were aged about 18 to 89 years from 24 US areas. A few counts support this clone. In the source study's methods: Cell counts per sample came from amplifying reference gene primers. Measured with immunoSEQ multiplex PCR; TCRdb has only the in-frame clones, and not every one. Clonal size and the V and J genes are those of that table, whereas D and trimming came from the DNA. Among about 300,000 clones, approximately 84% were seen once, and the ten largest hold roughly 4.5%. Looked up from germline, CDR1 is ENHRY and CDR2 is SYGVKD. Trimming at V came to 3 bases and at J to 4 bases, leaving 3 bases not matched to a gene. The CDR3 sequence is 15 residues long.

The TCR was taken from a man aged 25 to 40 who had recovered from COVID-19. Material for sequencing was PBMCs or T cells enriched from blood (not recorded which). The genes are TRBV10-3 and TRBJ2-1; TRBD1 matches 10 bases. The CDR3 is CAISEGTGDYNEQFF. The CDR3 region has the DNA TGTGCCATCAGTGAAGGGACAGGGGATTACAATGAGCAGTTCTTC.